This TCR beta chain was obtained from a study of response to subunit inactivated influenza vaccine (dated by TCRdb to 2016 to 2019). Background on the whole study: The study used deep quantitative T cell receptor repertoire profiling to track responses to a trivalent subunit inactivated influenza vaccine.

The library was generated by RT-PCR. The reads were generated on an Illumina HiSeq 2500. The raw public data were reprocessed by TCRdb itself: fastp quality trimming at Q25, MiXCR clonotype calling, in-frame beta chains only. Rows with a matching CDR3 protein are joined into one entry that keeps the most common DNA and genes. In all, the sample holds around 530,000 distinct CDR3 sequences, and 12% of those were seen once. The top ten clones comprise roughly 10% of the sample. Reading the germline V gene gives CDR1 SGHRS and CDR2 YFSETQ. V drops 4 bases and J drops 4 bases, leaving 19 bases in between. CDR3 length: 16 amino acids, cysteine to phenylalanine. Only the CDR3 portion is preserved as DNA: 48 bases, with reading frame beginning at the first base. Results and caveats for the whole study, not just this receptor: According to the authors, only a limited number of new T cells may be recruited by each seasonal influenza vaccination.

This clonotype was picked up a small number of times. The specificity of this receptor is unknown. Within one base of it there is no much larger clone, and no base qualities were kept. This specimen was PBMCs from blood, taken on the day of vaccination. The receptor chain draws on TRBV5-1 and TRBJ2-3, with a tentative D gene TRBD2 over 6 matching bases. This receptor was taken from a man aged 50-59 years who received an inactivated influenza vaccine. Donor details come from another sample of the same person, matched by shared clones. The nucleotides read TGCGCCAGCAGCGTTAATGGTGCGCGGGGCGCAGATACGCAGTATTTT. Its amino acids are CASSVNGARGADTQYF.